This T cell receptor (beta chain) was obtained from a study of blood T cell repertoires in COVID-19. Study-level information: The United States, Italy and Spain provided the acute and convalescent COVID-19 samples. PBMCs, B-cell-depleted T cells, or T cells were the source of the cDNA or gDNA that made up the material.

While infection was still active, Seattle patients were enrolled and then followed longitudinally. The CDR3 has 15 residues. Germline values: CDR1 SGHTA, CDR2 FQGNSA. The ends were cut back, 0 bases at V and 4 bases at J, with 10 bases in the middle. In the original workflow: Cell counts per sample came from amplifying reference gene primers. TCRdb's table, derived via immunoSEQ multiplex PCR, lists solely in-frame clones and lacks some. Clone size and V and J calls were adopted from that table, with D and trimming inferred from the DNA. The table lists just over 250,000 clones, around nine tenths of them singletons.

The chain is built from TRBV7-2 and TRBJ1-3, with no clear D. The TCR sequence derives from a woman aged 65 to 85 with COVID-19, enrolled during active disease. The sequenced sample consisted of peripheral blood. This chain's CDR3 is CASSLALAEGNTIYF. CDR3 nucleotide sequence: TGTGCCAGCAGCTTAGCGCTGGCGGAAGGAAACACCATATATTTT.